What follows are 26 T cell receptor beta chains derived from one specimen sequenced in a study of neurological immune-mediated disorders. Time point described: longitudinal time-point 1 (baseline). TCRdb processed the 5' RACE reads anew with MiXCR; each CDR3 protein has one entry. The table includes some 49,000 distinct CDR3 sequences, about 9.1% detected once. Sequencing used PBMCs. The receptors come from a woman between 35 and 50 years old in good health.

This clonotype was detected many times. The chain recombines TRBV10-3 with TRBJ1-2; no definite D call. The CDR3 contains 14 residues. Germline V gives CDR1 ENHRY, CDR2 SYGVKD. V gave up 8 bases and J gave up 0 bases, with 13 bases separating them. The DNA of the CDR3 is TGTGCCATCCTTAGGCCAGGCCCTAACTATGGCTACACCTTC. The encoded protein is CAILRPGPNYGYTF.

This clonotype was seen more than once but under ten times. The gene calls are TRBV7-9 and TRBJ1-6; 9 bases are shared with TRBD1. V was clipped by 5 bases and J by 9 bases; unmatched bases: 8. This CDR3 is built from 15 residues. CDR1 is SEHNR, CDR2 FQNEAQ, per germline (reference sequence). CDR3 in amino acids: CASSPGTGSSSPLHF. The CDR3 DNA follows: TGTGCCAGCAGCCCTGGGACAGGGAGTAGTTCACCCCTCCACTTT.

Ten or more counts support this clonotype. The CDR3, as DNA: TGTGCCAGCAGCCCCCCCGGAGGTCATGGTAATGAAAAACTGTTTTTT. Translation: CASSPPGGHGNEKLFF. The V gene is TRBV25-1, the J gene TRBJ1-4; D is undetermined. This CDR3 is built from 16 residues. Trimming cost V 6 bases and J 4 bases, with 18 bases left between them. Germline V gives CDR1 MGHDK, CDR2 SYGVNS.

This clonotype has a count of ten or more. This rearrangement joins TRBV4-1 to TRBJ1-4; no clear D gene. Trimming pared 4 bases from V and 4 bases from J, leaving 13 bases between. Germline loops: CDR1 MGHRA, CDR2 YSYEKL. The CDR3 sequence is 15 residues long. CDR3 sequence: CASSPSGPINEKLFF. The CDR3 DNA reads as TGCGCCAGCAGCCCCTCTGGGCCGATTAATGAAAAACTGTTTTTT.

This clonotype was observed at least ten times. The chain employs TRBV20-1 and TRBJ2-3; 7 bases are a match to TRBD2. CDR1 is DFQATT, CDR2 SNEGSKA, per germline (reference sequence). The V gene end was trimmed by 3 bases and the J gene end by 2 bases; junction bases not matched to a gene: 8. The CDR3 has 15 amino acids. CDR3 DNA sequence: TGCAGTGCTAGCTCGAGCGGGGCTTACACAGATACGCAGTATTTT. Translation gives CSASSSGAYTDTQYF.

This clonotype was picked up many times. The rearrangement links TRBV24-1 to TRBJ1-5; no definite D call. CDR3 size: 13 residues. Germline CDR1 reads KGHDR; CDR2 reads SFDVKD. The ends were cut back, 3 bases at V and 0 bases at J, with 2 bases in the middle. CDR3 bases: TGTGCCACCAGTGATCATAGCAATCAGCCCCAGCATTTT. It specifies CATSDHSNQPQHF.

This clonotype appeared many times. This chain links TRBV7-3 with TRBJ2-1, with 11 bases lining up with TRBD2. Per the germline V gene, CDR1 is SGHTA and CDR2 is FQGTGA. V dropped 0 bases and J dropped 10; count of bases not matched to a gene: 11. CDR3 length: 17 amino acids. The CDR3 DNA sequence: TGTGCCAGCAGCTTAACGGGTCTAGCGGGGGGTACACGGGAGCAGTTCTTC. Its translation: CASSLTGLAGGTREQFF.

This clonotype was seen repeatedly, ten times or more. This chain links TRBV7-3 with TRBJ2-2, with no clear D. This CDR3 is built from 16 residues. Looked up from germline, CDR1 is SGHTA and CDR2 is FQGTGA. The V gene lost 1 base and the J gene lost 1 base, with 10 bases spanning the gap. CDR3 protein: CASSLNGIQNTGELFF. The CDR3, as DNA: TGTGCCAGCAGCTTAAATGGGATACAGAACACCGGGGAGCTGTTTTTT.

This clonotype was seen many times. This rearrangement joins TRBV15 to TRBJ1-1, with TRBD1 as a possible D gene (6 bases). This CDR3 comprises 14 residues. The germline gives CDR1 LNHNV, CDR2 YYDKDF (reference sequence). The ends were cut back, 4 bases at V and 2 bases at J, with 11 bases in the middle. CDR3: CATSIQGSNTEAFF. CDR3 DNA: TGTGCCACCAGCATCCAGGGGAGCAACACTGAAGCTTTCTTT.

This clonotype was seen many times. This chain connects TRBV12-3 or TRBV12-4 to TRBJ2-1; a possible D gene is TRBD2 (5 bases). The CDR3 is 15 amino acids. The V end was cut by 7 bases, the J end by 4 bases, with 17 bases between. CDR3 nucleotides: TGTGCCAGCACCAAGGGAGCGGTAGGGTACAATGAGCAGTTCTTC. It specifies CASTKGAVGYNEQFF.

There are many counts of this clonotype. The chain links TRBV7-2 to TRBJ1-1, with a weak D call TRBD1 (5 bases). V was clipped by 4 bases and J by 3 bases, with 9 bases between them. The CDR3 contains 13 residues. CDR1 SGHTA and CDR2 FQGNSA come from the germline V gene. The chain's CDR3 is CASSSQGDTEAFF. Here the CDR3 DNA reads TGTGCCAGCAGCTCCCAGGGTGACACTGAAGCTTTCTTT.

This clonotype was observed at least ten times. The J gene is TRBJ1-6, the V gene TRBV12-3 or TRBV12-4; TRBD1 is a possible D gene (5 bases). V shed 5 bases and J shed 5 bases, with 13 bases lying between them. The CDR3 is 15 amino acids. As DNA, the CDR3 is TGTGCCAGCAGTCGGATGGGACCGAATAATTCACCCCTCCACTTT. Protein product: CASSRMGPNNSPLHF.

The chain couples TRBV10-3 to TRBJ2-7; tentatively, D is TRBD1 or TRBD2 (5 bases each). The germline V and J ends were trimmed by 11 bases and 0 bases, with 14 bases remaining between them. The germline V gene encodes CDR1 ENHRY and CDR2 SYGVKD. This CDR3 is built from 13 residues. CDR3 residues: CAGGPDTSYEQYF. In DNA, the CDR3 is TGTGCCGGCGGGCCGGACACCTCCTACGAGCAGTACTTC.

The chain couples TRBV5-1 to TRBJ2-1, with D perhaps TRBD1 or TRBD2 (6 bases each). The CDR3 is 19 residues long. The V gene lost 0 bases and the J gene lost 8 bases, with 27 bases spanning the gap. CDR1 and CDR2 from the germline V gene are SGHRS and YFSETQ. CDR3 nucleotides: TGCGCCAGCAGCTTGGGCCCCCCTAGCTGGGGGGCGGCGGGCGATGAGCAGTTCTTC. It translates to CASSLGPPSWGAAGDEQFF.

This clonotype has at least ten counts. The chain combines TRBV5-1 with TRBJ1-1; D remains ambiguous. Germline CDR1 is SGHRS and CDR2 is YFSETQ. The length of the CDR3 is 13 residues. V lost 2 bases, J lost 2 bases, and 7 bases lay in between. The CDR3 DNA reads TGCGCCAGCAGCTTTGCGGGAAACACTGAAGCTTTCTTT. It yields the protein CASSFAGNTEAFF.

Turning to this clonotype: The junction departs from germline at one end; a sequencing error may be responsible. This rearrangement joins TRBV7-6 to TRBJ2-1, with no clear D. The CDR3 is made up of 14 amino acids. The germline V gene has CDR1 SGHVS and CDR2 FNYEAQ. CDR3 protein: CASSLGYSYKEQFF. CDR3 nucleotides: TGTGCCAGCAGCTTAGGGTACTCCTACAAAGAGCAGTTCTTC.

The table lists this clonotype with many counts. This chain joins TRBV7-2 and TRBJ1-3, with 7 nucleotides matching TRBD1. The CDR3 is 12 amino acids. Germline CDR1 is SGHTA and CDR2 is FQGNSA. The trim removed 11 bases at V and 2 bases at J, leaving 3 bases unmatched. The CDR3 sequence: CASGQAGNTIYF. CDR3 DNA sequence: TGTGCCTCCGGACAGGCTGGAAACACCATATATTTT.

This clonotype has at least ten counts. This sequence joins TRBV7-3 and TRBJ1-6; D gene ambiguous. Per germline, CDR1 SGHTA and CDR2 FQGTGA. V was clipped by 5 bases and J by 10 bases, with 12 bases between them. The CDR3 is 13 amino acids. For the CDR3, the DNA is TGTGCCAGCAGCCGCCGGGAGGACTCACCCCTCCACTTT. Translating gives CASSRREDSPLHF.

This clonotype was observed at least ten times. The chain has TRBV5-1 and TRBJ1-3, with TRBD1 identical over 7 bases. The length of the CDR3 is 15 residues. In germline, CDR1 is SGHRS, CDR2 YFSETQ. Losses at the gene ends were 3 bases for V and 0 bases for J; bases not matched to a gene: 3. CDR3: CASSSRGNSGNTIYF. The CDR3 DNA sequence: TGCGCCAGCAGCTCCAGGGGGAACTCTGGAAACACCATATATTTT.

There are many counts of this clonotype. CDR3 protein: CASAPRETNEQFF. In DNA, the CDR3 is TGTGCCAGCGCCCCGCGGGAGACGAATGAGCAGTTCTTC. The rearrangement joins TRBV6-2 or TRBV6-3 to TRBJ2-1; TRBD2 matches 7 bases. V dropped 8 bases and J dropped 7; count of bases not matched to a gene: 8. CDR1 is MNHEY and CDR2 is SVGEGT in the germline V gene. The CDR3 is 13 residues long.

At least ten counts were recorded for this clonotype. The rearrangement uses TRBV5-1 and TRBJ1-1, with 9 nucleotides matching TRBD1. CDR3 length: 15 amino acids. After removal of 3 bases from V and 4 bases from J, the junction contained 7 bases not matched to a gene. CDR1 and CDR2 (germline): SGHRS, YFSETQ. The CDR3 DNA sequence: TGCGCCAGCAGCTGGACAGGGGAACGGGGCACTGAAGCTTTCTTT. This translates into CASSWTGERGTEAFF.

This clonotype occurred many times. This chain links TRBV14 with TRBJ2-1; 10 bases are shared with TRBD2. Germline lookup yields CDR1 SGHDN and CDR2 FVKESK. After removal of 4 bases from V and 3 bases from J, the junction contained 6 bases not matched to a gene. CDR3 length equals 16 residues. CDR3 in amino acids: CASSRAGGPYYNEQFF. CDR3 nucleotide sequence: TGTGCCAGCAGCCGAGCGGGAGGGCCGTACTACAATGAGCAGTTCTTC. Full variable domain (outside the CDR3, taken from reference TRBV14 and TRBJ2-1): EAGVTQFPSHSVIEKGQTVTLRCDPISGHDNLYWYRRVMGKEIKFLLHFVKESKQDESGMPNNRFLAERTGGTYSTLKVQPAELEDSGVYFCASSRAGGPYYNEQFFGPGTRLTVL.

This clonotype was recorded many times. The rearrangement links TRBV12-3 or TRBV12-4 to TRBJ2-3; D uncertain. The V gene lost 8 bases and the J gene lost 0 bases, with 12 bases spanning the gap. The CDR3 has 14 amino acids. The CDR3 is CASGRLSSTDTQYF. CDR3 sequence (DNA): TGTGCCAGCGGGCGGTTATCTAGCACAGATACGCAGTATTTT.

This clonotype was counted at least ten times. This chain connects TRBV20-1 to TRBJ2-1, with 13 bases fitting TRBD2. Germline lookup yields CDR1 DFQATT and CDR2 SNEGSKA (reference sequence). This CDR3 is 15 amino acids long. J gave up 8 bases and V 5 bases, and 9 bases lay outside the gene matches. In DNA, the CDR3 is TGCAGTGCTTCCAGACTAGCGGGGGGTAGAGATGAGCAGTTCTTC. It yields the protein CSASRLAGGRDEQFF.

The table lists this clonotype with many counts. The chain couples TRBV12-3 or TRBV12-4 to TRBJ2-4; no definite D call. The V end was cut by 3 bases, the J end by 9 bases, with 9 bases between. The CDR3 consists of 12 residues. CDR3: CASSLISSIQYF. DNA for the CDR3: TGTGCCAGCAGTTTGATCAGTTCCATTCAGTACTTC.

This clonotype has at least ten counts. This chain joins TRBV12-3 or TRBV12-4 and TRBJ1-1, with D unclear. V was trimmed by 6 bases and J by 0 bases, leaving 8 bases between them. The CDR3 runs 13 residues. CDR3 loop: CASRSRMNTEAFF. The CDR3 region has the DNA TGTGCCAGCAGATCCAGGATGAACACTGAAGCTTTCTTT.